This is a list of T cell receptor beta chains from one sample in a study of T-cell reconstitution after alpha-beta-depleted transplantation in children. TCRdb independently ran MiXCR on the PCR reads; one entry per CDR3 protein. The table shows about 350,000 distinct CDR3 sequences, with about 14% occurring only once. Sequences were derived from PBMCs, sampled from the stem cell graft. The source is a human donor who donated a stem cell graft to a child with Fanconi anemia. Both conserved end residues are part of each CDR3. The D gene is left open where the match is weak. Size is omitted from some rows. Given values are once, few, many or a class for expanded clones.

cdr3_nt: TGCGCCAGCAGCGCGGACAGGGGATCATATGGCTACACCTTC
cdr3_aa: CASSADRGSYGYTF
v_call: TRBV5-1
clone_size: few
j_call: TRBJ1-2
d_call: TRBD1

cdr3_nt: TGTGCCAGCGCGGGGGGTGAAGGTCAGCCCCAGCATTTT
cdr3_aa: CASAGGEGQPQHF
v_call: TRBV7-8
clone_size: .
j_call: TRBJ1-5
d_call: .

cdr3_nt: TGCGCCAGCAGCGAGCAACCTAGCGGGGGTACGAATGAGCAGTTCTTC
cdr3_aa: CASSEQPSGGTNEQFF
v_call: TRBV5-1
clone_size: few
j_call: TRBJ2-1
d_call: TRBD2

cdr3_nt: TGTGCCAGCAGCCCCGGCAGGGTAGAGACCCAGTACTTC
cdr3_aa: CASSPGRVETQYF
v_call: TRBV7-6
clone_size: .
j_call: TRBJ2-5
d_call: .

cdr3_nt: TGTGCCAGCAGCTTAAGAGGGGTCGAGGCCGGGGAGCTGTTTTTT
cdr3_aa: CASSLRGVEAGELFF
v_call: TRBV13
clone_size: many
j_call: TRBJ2-2
d_call: .

cdr3_nt: TGTGCCAGCAGCGTAGGCCTAGCGGGGAGTTTGTCAGATACGCAGTATTTT
cdr3_aa: CASSVGLAGSLSDTQYF
v_call: TRBV9
clone_size: .
j_call: TRBJ2-3
d_call: TRBD2

cdr3_nt: TGCAGCGTTGGCTTTTGGGACACTGAAGCTTTCTTT
cdr3_aa: CSVGFWDTEAFF
v_call: TRBV29-1
clone_size: many
j_call: TRBJ1-1
d_call: .

cdr3_nt: TGCAGCGTTGAAGAAAGTTTGGCTGGCTACACCTTC
cdr3_aa: CSVEESLAGYTF
v_call: TRBV29-1
clone_size: many
j_call: TRBJ1-2
d_call: .

cdr3_nt: TGTGCCAGTAGTCCCTCCAGTGGGGCAAGGGTCTATGGCTACACCTTC
cdr3_aa: CASSPSSGARVYGYTF
v_call: TRBV19
clone_size: few
j_call: TRBJ1-2
d_call: .

cdr3_nt: TGCAGTGCTAGTGGGTATGACTATGGCTACACCTTC
cdr3_aa: CSASGYDYGYTF
v_call: TRBV20-1
clone_size: many
j_call: TRBJ1-2
d_call: .

cdr3_nt: TGTGCCAGCAGTGAGTCAGGGGACTATGGCTACACCTTC
cdr3_aa: CASSESGDYGYTF
v_call: TRBV6-1
clone_size: many
j_call: TRBJ1-2
d_call: .

cdr3_nt: TGTGCCAGCAGTTCTACTTTGACTGAAGCTTTCTTT
cdr3_aa: CASSSTLTEAFF
v_call: TRBV6-6
clone_size: .
j_call: TRBJ1-1
d_call: .

cdr3_nt: TGTGCCAGCAGCCAATCCGACGTAAACACTGAAGCTTTCTTT
cdr3_aa: CASSQSDVNTEAFF
v_call: TRBV3-1
clone_size: few
j_call: TRBJ1-1
d_call: .

cdr3_nt: TGTGCCAGCAGTGAATCGGGCGAGCAGTACTTC
cdr3_aa: CASSESGEQYF
v_call: TRBV2
clone_size: many
j_call: TRBJ2-7
d_call: .

cdr3_nt: TGCGCCAGCAGCCTCGGGGCCCGACATAATACAGATACGCAGTATTTT
cdr3_aa: CASSLGARHNTDTQYF
v_call: TRBV5-1
clone_size: many
j_call: TRBJ2-3
d_call: .

cdr3_nt: TGCGCCAGCAGTCCTCAGTCACAGGGATCGGATACGCAGTATTTT
cdr3_aa: CASSPQSQGSDTQYF
v_call: TRBV4-1
clone_size: .
j_call: TRBJ2-3
d_call: .

cdr3_nt: TGCGCCAGCAGCTTGGCCCTAACTCCTAATGAAAAACTGTTTTTT
cdr3_aa: CASSLALTPNEKLFF
v_call: TRBV5-1
clone_size: .
j_call: TRBJ1-4
d_call: .

cdr3_nt: TGTGCCAGCAGCTTAGACCCCGGGGCCGGGGAGCTGTTTTTT
cdr3_aa: CASSLDPGAGELFF
v_call: TRBV7-2
clone_size: .
j_call: TRBJ2-2
d_call: .